Following are 21 T cell receptor beta chains from one sample sequenced in a study of T cell repertoires in cytomegalovirus infection (dated 2019 in TCRdb). Sequencing was carried out with an Illumina HiSeq 1500. TCRdb reprocessed the public reads (quality trimming at Q25 with fastp, clone calling with MiXCR) and kept in-frame beta chains. Rows are combined by CDR3 protein, so each entry shows the most common genes and DNA. This sample has fewer than 300,000 distinct CDR3 sequences in its table, and about 23% of those were observed once. The ten largest clones represent more than 11% of the sample. The sample comprised PBMCs. These receptors were taken from a human donor in good health (CMV status not recorded). Some clones in this sample may be carry-over from other donors' samples.

This clonotype appeared a few times. This chain links TRBV10-3 with TRBJ2-7; D is possibly TRBD1 or TRBD2 (6 bases each). The CDR3 totals 13 residues. V shed 7 bases and J shed 6 bases, with 16 bases lying between them. CDR1 and CDR2 from the germline V gene are ENHRY and SYGVKD. CDR3 nucleotide sequence: TGTGCCATCATGGCCAGGGGAGGAAGCGAGCAGTACTTC. This gives the protein CAIMARGGSEQYF.

The chain carries TRBV7-8 and TRBJ2-2, with TRBD2 matching 9 bases. With 5 bases clipped from V and 0 bases from J, the junction kept 4 bases outside the gene matches. The CDR3 sequence is 16 residues long. Germline values: CDR1 SGHVS, CDR2 FQNEAQ. The CDR3 reads CASSPRTSANTGELFF. The DNA for the CDR3 is TGTGCCAGCAGCCCGAGGACTAGCGCGAACACCGGGGAGCTGTTTTTT.

In its sample, this clonotype was seen many times. This sequence joins TRBV28 and TRBJ2-3; D gene unclear. This CDR3 is 12 amino acids long. Germline V CDR1 and CDR2: MDHEN, SYDVKM. The V end lost 7 bases, the J end lost 8 bases, and 13 bases lay between the germline ends. The CDR3 nucleotides are TGTGCCAGCAACTCTCCCCGGACTACGCAGTATTTT. Translation: CASNSPRTTQYF.

This sequence joins TRBV12-3 or TRBV12-4 and TRBJ2-5; D is perhaps TRBD1 or TRBD2 (5 bases each). The CDR3 consists of 14 residues. Trimming removed 6 bases from V and 4 bases from J, with 15 bases in between. The CDR3 nucleotides are TGTGCCAGCAGCACTATCGGGGCGGGAGAGACCCAGTACTTC. It codes for CASSTIGAGETQYF.

The rearrangement uses TRBV5-6 and TRBJ2-4; 7 nucleotides line up with TRBD2. Trimming cost V 0 bases and J 7 bases; bases outside gene matches: 4. The CDR3 totals 14 residues. Germline V lookup: CDR1 SGHDT, CDR2 YYEEEE. The CDR3 sequence: CASSLGLGGNIQYF. The CDR3 DNA reads TGTGCCAGCAGCTTGGGCTTGGGAGGGAACATTCAGTACTTC.

CDR3 sequence reads: CASSLVSGASYGYTF. The DNA for the CDR3 is TGCGCCAGCAGCTTGGTGTCGGGCGCCAGCTATGGCTACACCTTC. V and J are TRBV5-1 and TRBJ1-2, with D unclear. The germline gives CDR1 SGHRS, CDR2 YFSETQ. The CDR3 loop spans 15 amino acids. V was pared by 0 bases and J by 4 bases, with 13 bases between.

This clonotype was detected ten times or more. The chain combines TRBV12-3 or TRBV12-4 with TRBJ2-7, with no clear D. Trimming cost V 1 base and J 4 bases, with 8 bases left between them. The CDR3 has 13 amino acids. Here the CDR3 reads CASSLVAAYEQYF. CDR3 nucleotide sequence: TGTGCCAGCAGTTTAGTGGCAGCATACGAGCAGTACTTC.

In this sample, this clonotype turned up a few times. DNA of the CDR3: TGTGCCAGCAGAGATCTGGGGTGGGCCTACGAGCAGTACTTC. This translates into CASRDLGWAYEQYF. V gene TRBV28 combines with J gene TRBJ2-7; D unclear. Deletions cut 6 bases from V and 2 bases from J, with 14 bases between. Germline CDR1 MDHEN, CDR2 SYDVKM. The CDR3 contains 14 residues.

This clonotype was seen many times. V usage is TRBV7-2 and J usage is TRBJ2-3; D uncertain. CDR1 is SGHTA and CDR2 is FQGNSA in the germline V gene. Trimming took off 7 bases at V and 1 base at J, with 9 bases between the two ends. CDR3 length equals 13 residues. In DNA form, the CDR3 reads TGTGCCAGCACTATTCCAGGCACAGATACGCAGTATTTT. Translation gives CASTIPGTDTQYF.

In its sample, this clonotype was seen many times. The chain has TRBV7-2 and TRBJ1-1; D gene uncertain. V lost 5 bases to trimming and J lost 4 bases, with 8 bases between them. Germline assignment: CDR1 SGHTA and CDR2 FQGNSA. This CDR3 is 12 amino acids long. The CDR3 sequence: CASSPWATEAFF. CDR3 sequence (DNA): TGTGCCAGCAGCCCTTGGGCCACTGAAGCTTTCTTT.

V is TRBV29-1 and J is TRBJ2-7; the match to TRBD1 covers 9 bases. Unmatched junction bases numbered 4, after V lost 4 bases and J lost 6 bases. The CDR3 contains 12 residues. From germline, CDR1 is SQVTM and CDR2 ANQGSEA. The CDR3 sequence: CSVVGTGFEQYF. CDR3 nucleotides: TGCAGCGTTGTTGGGACAGGGTTCGAGCAGTACTTC.

This clonotype occurred a few times. The V gene is TRBV6-2 or TRBV6-3, the J gene TRBJ2-7; the match to TRBD1 covers 7 bases. Looked up from germline, CDR1 is MNHEY and CDR2 is SVGEGT. CDR3 length equals 14 residues. V lost 6 bases, J lost 2 bases, and 7 bases stayed unmatched. CDR3 sequence: CASRRTGRAYEQYF. Written as DNA, the CDR3 is TGTGCCAGCAGACGGACAGGTCGTGCCTACGAGCAGTACTTC.

This sequence joins TRBV7-2 and TRBJ2-3; 12 bases fit TRBD2. This CDR3 has 20 amino acids. Unmatched junction bases numbered 11, after V lost 1 base and J lost 0 bases. CDR1 and CDR2 from the germline V gene are SGHTA and FQGNSA. CDR3 residues: CASSLVPSWTSGASTDTQYF. The DNA for the CDR3 is TGTGCCAGCAGCTTAGTTCCCTCCTGGACTAGCGGGGCAAGCACAGATACGCAGTATTTT.

The chain links TRBV19 to TRBJ2-7; D possibly corresponds to TRBD1 (6 bases). V shed 8 bases and J shed 3 bases, with 14 bases lying between them. This CDR3 spans 13 amino acids. CDR1 is LNHDA, CDR2 SQIVND, per germline (reference sequence). Here the CDR3 DNA reads TGTGCCAGTTCCTACAGGGAGAACTACGAGCAGTACTTC. The encoded protein is CASSYRENYEQYF.

In its sample, this clonotype was seen a few times. The J gene is TRBJ2-1, the V gene TRBV29-1, with 12 positions matching TRBD2. This CDR3 region has 15 residues. Germline-derived CDR1 and CDR2 are SQVTM and ANQGSEA. V trimming: 7 bases; J trimming: 4 bases; junction bases outside the gene matches: 8. CDR3 DNA sequence: TGCAGCGGAGACAAAGGACTAGCGGGGTACAATGAGCAGTTCTTC. Translating it yields CSGDKGLAGYNEQFF.

This clonotype was seen a single time. The chain employs TRBV19 and TRBJ2-7; 12 nucleotides match TRBD2. The CDR3 has 15 amino acids. The junction had 4 bases not matched to a gene; V was cut back by 5 bases and J by 2 bases. Looked up from germline, CDR1 is LNHDA and CDR2 is SQIVND (reference sequence). The CDR3 spells CASSRLAGVAYEQYF. CDR3 sequence (DNA): TGTGCCAGTAGTCGACTAGCGGGAGTCGCCTACGAGCAGTACTTC.

This clonotype was observed at least ten times. The genes are TRBV7-2 and TRBJ1-1; D gene ambiguous. The V and J ends lost 0 bases and 4 bases respectively, with 12 bases between them. Germline V gene data show CDR1 as SGHTA and CDR2 as FQGNSA. The CDR3 sequence is 15 residues long. This chain's CDR3 is CASSLALSLGTEAFF. In DNA form, the CDR3 reads TGTGCCAGCAGCTTAGCGCTAAGTCTGGGCACTGAAGCTTTCTTT.

V usage is TRBV29-1 and J usage is TRBJ2-4, with D possibly TRBD1 on 6 matching bases. Germline assignment: CDR1 SQVTM and CDR2 ANQGSEA. The CDR3 sequence is 14 residues long. The V and J ends lost 5 bases and 7 bases respectively, with 18 bases between them. DNA of the CDR3: TGCAGCGTTCCCTTGACAGGTGCTCAGAACATTCAGTACTTC. Translated: CSVPLTGAQNIQYF.

The rearrangement uses TRBV15 and TRBJ2-7; TRBD1 aligns across 9 bases. The germline V gene encodes CDR1 LNHNV and CDR2 YYDKDF (reference sequence). The CDR3 loop spans 15 amino acids. The ends lost 1 base at V and 5 bases at J; junction bases unmatched: 6. The CDR3 spells CATSRAWTGAHEQYF. CDR3 in DNA: TGTGCCACCAGCAGAGCTTGGACAGGGGCGCACGAGCAGTACTTC.

This clonotype was seen many times. V gene TRBV7-2 combines with J gene TRBJ1-4; D is unclear. With 1 base removed from V and 0 bases from J, the gap between germline ends came to 9 bases. Germline lookup yields CDR1 SGHTA and CDR2 FQGNSA. CDR3 length equals 16 residues. The CDR3 DNA reads as TGTGCCAGCAGCTTAGATTTGTGGGCAACTAATGAAAAACTGTTTTTT. It yields the protein CASSLDLWATNEKLFF.

V is TRBV7-3 and J is TRBJ2-1, with unresolved D. V was shortened by 5 bases and J by 7 bases, with 15 bases between the two germline ends. This CDR3 is 14 amino acids long. Germline V gene lookup returns CDR1 SGHTA and CDR2 FQGTGA. CDR3 bases: TGTGCCAGCAGCCAGCGCGGTGCTGGGAATGAGCAGTTCTTC. This translates into CASSQRGAGNEQFF.